Sequencing of this TCR beta chain was carried out in a study of blood T cells in healthy people across ages. Study-wide findings and caveats: Older age coincided with a roughly linear decline in TCR beta diversity per million T cells.

A remark on this clonotype: Its antigen is not identified.

Then a second PCR, running roughly 7 to 11 cycles, was carried out with a sample-barcoded 5' primer and a J-beta primer mix. Each cDNA molecule received a tag from a template-switch adaptor that had 12 random nucleotides. TCRdb used MiXCR to reprocess the 5' RACE reads, holding one entry per CDR3 protein. There are some 880,000 distinct CDR3 sequences in the sample; under 40% occur only once, and 10% to 15% lies in the top ten. CDR1 and CDR2 (germline): SGHTA, FQGNSA. The CDR3 length is 13 residues. V dropped 1 base and J dropped 7 bases, with 7 bases sitting between them. The study drew donors from healthy Caucasian individuals in Russia aged about 6 to 90. At least 5.5 micrograms of total RNA were extracted per sample.

Sequenced input: blood. This sequence was found in a man aged 18 to 29 in good health. The chain uses TRBV7-2 and TRBJ2-2, with D unclear. CDR3: CASSLVLGGELFF. The DNA of the CDR3 is TGTGCCAGCAGCTTAGTACTGGGCGGGGAGCTGTTTTTT.